This T cell receptor (beta chain) was obtained from a study of cytomegalovirus exposure and HLA in healthy donors. Study-level points and caveats: Sequencing had likely introduced a cluster of highly shared sequence variants as an artifact.

Points on this clone: Its matching antigen is unknown.

With 1 base removed from V and 4 bases from J, the gap between germline ends came to 14 bases. Germline CDR1 and CDR2: MDHEN and SYDVKM. The CDR3 is made up of 16 amino acids. The PCR contained 60 Vbeta and 13 Jbeta primers. Using immunoSEQ multiplex PCR, the repertoire was profiled, and TCRdb retains in-frame clones only, with some absent. The repertoire holds 110,000 to 150,000 clones, with roughly 79% as singletons. Sequencing was done on a sample of PBMCs. The sequence came from a woman aged 60-75 years in good health and CMV-seropositive. The V and J genes are TRBV28 and TRBJ1-5; D uncertain. The DNA of the CDR3 is TGTGCCAGCAGTTTATCGGCGAGAGGTAGAAATCAGCCCCAGCATTTT. It specifies CASSLSARGRNQPQHF.